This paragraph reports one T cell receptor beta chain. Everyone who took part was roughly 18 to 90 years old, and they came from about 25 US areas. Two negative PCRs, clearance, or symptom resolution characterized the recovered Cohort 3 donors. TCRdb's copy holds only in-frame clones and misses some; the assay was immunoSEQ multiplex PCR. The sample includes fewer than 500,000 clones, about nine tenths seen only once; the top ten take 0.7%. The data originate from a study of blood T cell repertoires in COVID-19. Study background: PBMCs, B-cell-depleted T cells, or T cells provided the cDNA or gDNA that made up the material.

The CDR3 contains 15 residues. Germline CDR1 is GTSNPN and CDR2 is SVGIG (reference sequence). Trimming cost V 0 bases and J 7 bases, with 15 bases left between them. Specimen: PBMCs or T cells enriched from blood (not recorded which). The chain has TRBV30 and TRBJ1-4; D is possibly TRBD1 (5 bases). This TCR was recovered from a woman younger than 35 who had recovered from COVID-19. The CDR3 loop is CAWSVRGGAREKLFF. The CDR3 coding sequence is TGTGCCTGGAGTGTACGGGGAGGGGCTCGTGAAAAACTGTTTTTT.